Sequencing of this T cell receptor (beta chain) was carried out in a study of identical twins. Note on this clonotype: The target antigen is unknown.

Each cDNA held unique molecular identifiers, and template switching gave it a universal primer site. TCRdb reanalysed the 5' RACE reads using MiXCR and keeps one entry per CDR3 protein. The sample records hundreds of thousands of distinct CDR3 sequences, less than 10% being singletons. The CDR3 has 17 amino acids. V was shortened by 6 bases and J by 4 bases, with 24 bases between the two germline ends. General study results and limits: Alpha sequences that were out-of-frame and twin-shared showed an excess of low generation probability. Findings came from cross-sectional statistics, without long-term follow-up of donors.

The same sample was also used in a study of yellow fever vaccine responses in identical twins.

The sequenced sample was PBMCs. The V and J genes are TRBV12-3 or TRBV12-4 and TRBJ2-5; a weak D match, TRBD1 (6 bases). The origin of this receptor is a woman younger than 35 in good health. The CDR3 sequence: CASSNRMTGKGSETQYF. The CDR3, as DNA: TGTGCCAGCAGCAATAGAATGACAGGAAAGGGATCAGAGACCCAGTACTTC.